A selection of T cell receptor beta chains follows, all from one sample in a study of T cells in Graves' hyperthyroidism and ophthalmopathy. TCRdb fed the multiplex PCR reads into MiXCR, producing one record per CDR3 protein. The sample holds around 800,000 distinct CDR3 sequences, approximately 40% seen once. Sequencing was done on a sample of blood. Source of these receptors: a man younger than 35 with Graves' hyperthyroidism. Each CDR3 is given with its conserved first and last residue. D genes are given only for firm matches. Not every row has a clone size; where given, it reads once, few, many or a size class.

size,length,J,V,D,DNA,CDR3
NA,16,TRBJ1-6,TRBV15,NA,TGTGCCACCAGCGGCGGGAGGGCGGTATATAATTCACCCCTCCACTTT,CATSGGRAVYNSPLHF
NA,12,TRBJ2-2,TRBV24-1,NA,TGTGCCACCAGTGTCGGGTCCGGGGAGCTGTTTTTT,CATSVGSGELFF
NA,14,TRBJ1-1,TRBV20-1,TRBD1,TGCAGTGCTCTTCTGACAGGGGCGAACACTGAAGCTTTCTTT,CSALLTGANTEAFF
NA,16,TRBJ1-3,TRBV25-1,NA,TGTGCCAGCAGTGAATATTGGGTCCGGGACGGTAACACCATATATTTT,CASSEYWVRDGNTIYF
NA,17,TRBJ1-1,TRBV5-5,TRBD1,TGTGCCAGCAGCACCGCCGGGACAGGGGATGTCGGCACTGAAGCTTTCTTT,CASSTAGTGDVGTEAFF
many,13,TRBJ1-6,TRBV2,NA,TGTGCCAGCAGTGAGGGACCCAATTCACCCCTCCACTTT,CASSEGPNSPLHF
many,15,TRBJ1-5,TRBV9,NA,TGTGCCAGCAGCGTAGGCCATGGGAGCAATCAGCCCCAGCATTTT,CASSVGHGSNQPQHF
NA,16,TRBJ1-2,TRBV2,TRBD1,TGTGCCAGCAGTCCCACAACAGGGGGCCTCGACTATGGCTACACCTTC,CASSPTTGGLDYGYTF
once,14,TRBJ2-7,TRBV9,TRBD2,TGTGCCAGCAGCCAACGGGGGGGCACCTACGAGCAGCACTTC,CASSQRGGTYEQHF
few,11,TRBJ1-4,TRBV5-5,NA,TGTGCCAGCAGCTTGGCCAATCTCGAGGTTTTT,CASSLANLEVF
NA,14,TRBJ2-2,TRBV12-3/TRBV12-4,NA,TGTGCCAGCAGTTTATCCCTTCCCGGCGGGGAGCTGTTTTTT,CASSLSLPGGELFF
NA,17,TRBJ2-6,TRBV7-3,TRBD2,TGTGCCAGCAGCCTTCATTGGGGGGGCTCTGGGGCCAACGTCCTGACTTTC,CASSLHWGGSGANVLTF
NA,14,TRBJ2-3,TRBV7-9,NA,TGTGCCGGCAGCTTGATCGGGGCGGTAGATACGCAGTATTTT,CAGSLIGAVDTQYF
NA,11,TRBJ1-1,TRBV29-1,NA,TGCAGCTTGCCGCCGAACACTGAAGCTTTCTTT,CSLPPNTEAFF
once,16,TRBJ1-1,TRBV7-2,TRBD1,TGTGCCAGCAGTCCCCAATTCGGACAGGGTGCCACTGAAGCTTTCTTT,CASSPQFGQGATEAFF
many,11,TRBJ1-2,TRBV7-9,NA,TGTGCCAGCAGCTCCGGCCTTGGCTACACCTTC,CASSSGLGYTF
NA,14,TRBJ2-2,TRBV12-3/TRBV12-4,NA,TGTGCCAGCAGTTTAAGTCCTGGGACCGGGGAGCTGTTTTTT,CASSLSPGTGELFF
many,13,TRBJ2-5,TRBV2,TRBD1,TGTGCCAGCCCGTTGGACAGGTCAGAGACCCAGTACTTC,CASPLDRSETQYF
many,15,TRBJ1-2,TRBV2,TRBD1,TGTGCCAGCAGGGTAGGACAGGGGACGAGGAGTGGCTACACCTTC,CASRVGQGTRSGYTF
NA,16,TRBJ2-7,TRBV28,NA,TGTGCCAGCAGTTACTCGATCGGACAGTTAGCCTACGAGCAGTACTTC,CASSYSIGQLAYEQYF
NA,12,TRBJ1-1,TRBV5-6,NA,TGTGCCAGCAGCCAGACAGTCACTGAAGCTTTCTTT,CASSQTVTEAFF
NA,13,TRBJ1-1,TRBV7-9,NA,TGTGCCAGCAGCTCCGGGCCACGGGCTAGGGCTTTCTTT,CASSSGPRARAFF
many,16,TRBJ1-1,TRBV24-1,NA,TGTGCCACCAGTGAGAAGAGTCGGGATCCGAGCACTGAAGCTTTCTTT,CATSEKSRDPSTEAFF
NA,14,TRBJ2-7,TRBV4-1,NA,TGCGCCAGCAGCCAGGGTACGAGCTCCTACGAGCAGTACTTC,CASSQGTSSYEQYF
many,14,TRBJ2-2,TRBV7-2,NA,TGTGCCAGCAGGTTAGGTGCGGCCACCGGGGAGCTGTTTTTT,CASRLGAATGELFF
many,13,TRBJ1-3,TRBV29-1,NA,TGCAGCGTTGAAGATGGAGGAGTGCCCACCATATATTTT,CSVEDGGVPTIYF
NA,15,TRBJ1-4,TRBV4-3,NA,TGCGCCAGCAGCCAAGAAAGGGGGACAACTGAAAAACTGTTTTTT,CASSQERGTTEKLFF
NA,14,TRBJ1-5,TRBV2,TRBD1,TGTGCCAGCAGTGCAGGACAGGGTGCAGAGACCCAGCATTTT,CASSAGQGAETQHF
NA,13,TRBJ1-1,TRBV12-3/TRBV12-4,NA,TGTGCCAGCTCGCTACAGGGCCCCACTGAAGCTTTCTTT,CASSLQGPTEAFF
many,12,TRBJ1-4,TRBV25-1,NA,TGTGCCACCTCGGACAGCAATGAAAAACTGTTTTTT,CATSDSNEKLFF
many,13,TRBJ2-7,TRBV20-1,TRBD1,TGCAGTGCCCGGACAGGGGCATTGGAAGAGCAGTACTTC,CSARTGALEEQYF
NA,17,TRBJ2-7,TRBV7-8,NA,TGTGCCAGCAGCTTAGTTTTAGGCACCAGCACTACGGGCGAGCAGTACTTC,CASSLVLGTSTTGEQYF
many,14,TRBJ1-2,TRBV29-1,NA,TGCAGCGTTGTGGGCCTACAAGGAGACTATGGCTACACCTTC,CSVVGLQGDYGYTF
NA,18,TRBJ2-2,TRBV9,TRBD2,TGTGCCAGCAGCGTTACCGGACTAGCGGGAGGGAACACCGGGGAGCTGTTTTTT,CASSVTGLAGGNTGELFF
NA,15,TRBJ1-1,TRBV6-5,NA,TGTGCCAGCAGTTCCGGGGGGAACGTGAACACTGAAGCTTTCTTT,CASSSGGNVNTEAFF
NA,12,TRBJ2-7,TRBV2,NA,TGTGCCAGCAGTCAGCTGGGCTACGAGCAGTACTTC,CASSQLGYEQYF
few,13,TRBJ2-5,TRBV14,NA,TGTGCCAGCAGCCAATTGAACCGAGAGACCCAGTACTTC,CASSQLNRETQYF
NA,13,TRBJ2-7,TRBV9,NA,TGTGCCGGCAGCCAAGCAGGGGTCGACGAGCAGTACTTC,CAGSQAGVDEQYF
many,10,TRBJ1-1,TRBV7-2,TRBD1,TGTGCCAGCAGCAGACAGGGGGCTTTCTTT,CASSRQGAFF
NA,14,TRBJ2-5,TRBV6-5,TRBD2,TGTGCCAGCAGGGCTAGCGGGATAGGAGAGACCCAGTACTTC,CASRASGIGETQYF
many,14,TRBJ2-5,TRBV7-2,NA,TGTGCCAGCAGCCATACAGGGGGAGGGGAGACCCAGTACTTC,CASSHTGGGETQYF
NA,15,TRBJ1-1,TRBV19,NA,TGTGCCAGTAGTATACGGTGGGGAATCAACACTGAAGCTTTCTTT,CASSIRWGINTEAFF
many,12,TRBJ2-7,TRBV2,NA,TGTGCCAGCACCCGTTTCGGCCTCGAGCAGTACTTC,CASTRFGLEQYF
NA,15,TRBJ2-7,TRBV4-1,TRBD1,TGCGCCAGCAGCCAAGGACAGGGAAATACCTACGAGCAGTACTTC,CASSQGQGNTYEQYF
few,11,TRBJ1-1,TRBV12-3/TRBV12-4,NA,TGTGCCAGCGCGGTCCTAGGTGAAGCTTTCTTT,CASAVLGEAFF
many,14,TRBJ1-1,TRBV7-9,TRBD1,TGTGCCAGCAGCCCGAGGACAGGGGGCACTGAAGCTTTCTTT,CASSPRTGGTEAFF
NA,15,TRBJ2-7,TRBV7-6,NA,TGTGCCAGCAGCCCGAGGGACGGTTTCGCCTACGAGCAGTACTTC,CASSPRDGFAYEQYF
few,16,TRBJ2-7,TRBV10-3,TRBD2,TGTGCCATCAGCCTATCCCCTAGCGGTAGCTCCTACGAGCAGTACTTC,CAISLSPSGSSYEQYF
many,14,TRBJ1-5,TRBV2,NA,TGTGCCAGCAGTGATCTCGATAGCAATCAGCCCCAGCATTTT,CASSDLDSNQPQHF
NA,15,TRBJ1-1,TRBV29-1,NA,TGCAGCCAAGGTCAAGGGAGGAGGGTGCACACTGAAGCTTTCTTT,CSQGQGRRVHTEAFF
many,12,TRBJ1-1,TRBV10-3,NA,TGTGCCATCGGGGGACAGAACACTGAAGCTTTCTTT,CAIGGQNTEAFF
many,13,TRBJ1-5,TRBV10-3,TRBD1,TGTGCCATCAGTCCCGACAGGGAGGAGCCCCAGCATTTT,CAISPDREEPQHF
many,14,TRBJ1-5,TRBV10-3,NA,TGTGCCATCAGTGACCTCGGGAGCAATCAGCCCCAGCATTTT,CAISDLGSNQPQHF
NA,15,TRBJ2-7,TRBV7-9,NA,TGTGCCAGCAGCTTATCGAGGACAGCCTTCTACGAGCAGTACTTC,CASSLSRTAFYEQYF
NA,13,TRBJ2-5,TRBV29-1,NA,TGCAGCGTCAAACAGGGACTTTCAGGGACCCAGTACTTC,CSVKQGLSGTQYF